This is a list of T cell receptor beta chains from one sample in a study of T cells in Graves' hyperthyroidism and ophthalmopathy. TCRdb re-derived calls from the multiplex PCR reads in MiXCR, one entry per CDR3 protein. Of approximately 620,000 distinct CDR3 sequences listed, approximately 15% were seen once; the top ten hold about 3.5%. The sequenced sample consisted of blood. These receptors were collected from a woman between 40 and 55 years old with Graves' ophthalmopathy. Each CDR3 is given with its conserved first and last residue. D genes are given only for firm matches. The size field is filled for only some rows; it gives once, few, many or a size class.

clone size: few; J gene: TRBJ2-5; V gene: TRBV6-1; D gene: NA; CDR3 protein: CASMKGVPSETQYF; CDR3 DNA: TGTGCCAGCATGAAAGGAGTTCCCTCGGAGACCCAGTACTTC
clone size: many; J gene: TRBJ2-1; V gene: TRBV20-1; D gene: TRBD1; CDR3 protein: CSAPEQGRNEQFF; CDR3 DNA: TGCAGTGCCCCCGAACAGGGGCGCAATGAGCAGTTCTTC
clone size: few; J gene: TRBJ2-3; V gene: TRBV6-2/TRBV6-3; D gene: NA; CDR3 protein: CASSYSTGTTDTQYF; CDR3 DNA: TGTGCCAGCAGTTACTCGACCGGGACCACAGATACGCAGTATTTT
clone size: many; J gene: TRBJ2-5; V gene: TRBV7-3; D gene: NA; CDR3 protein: CASSLNGLETQYF; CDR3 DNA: TGTGCCAGCAGCTTAAATGGTTTGGAGACCCAGTACTTC
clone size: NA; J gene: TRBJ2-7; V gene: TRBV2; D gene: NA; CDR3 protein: CASSLSPRGYEQYF; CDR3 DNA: TGTGCCAGCAGCTTAAGTCCCCGCGGGTACGAGCAGTACTTC
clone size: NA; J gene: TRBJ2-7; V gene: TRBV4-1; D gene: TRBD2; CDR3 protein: CASSQDTSGGLVSYEQYF; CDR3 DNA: TGCGCCAGCAGCCAAGATACTAGCGGGGGCCTCGTCTCCTACGAGCAGTACTTC
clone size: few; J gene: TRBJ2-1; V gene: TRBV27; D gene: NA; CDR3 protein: CASSFRLRGNEQFF; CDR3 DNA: TGTGCCAGCAGTTTCCGTCTTAGAGGCAATGAGCAGTTCTTC
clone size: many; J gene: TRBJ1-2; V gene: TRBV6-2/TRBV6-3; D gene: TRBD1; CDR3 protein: CASSNRQGAYEGYTF; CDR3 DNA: TGTGCCAGCAGCAATCGACAGGGGGCCTATGAGGGCTACACCTTC
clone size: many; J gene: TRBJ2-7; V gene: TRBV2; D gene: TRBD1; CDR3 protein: CASRTGGYEQYF; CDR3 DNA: TGTGCCAGTAGAACAGGGGGCTACGAGCAGTACTTC
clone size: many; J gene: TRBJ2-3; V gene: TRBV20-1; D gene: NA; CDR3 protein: CSAPRPGDSTDTQYF; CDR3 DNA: TGCAGTGCCCCCCGGCCAGGGGATAGCACAGATACGCAGTATTTT
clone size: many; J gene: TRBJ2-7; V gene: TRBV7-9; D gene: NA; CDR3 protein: CASSLGEASYEQYF; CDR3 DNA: TGTGCCAGCAGCTTAGGGGAGGCCAGCTACGAGCAGTACTTC
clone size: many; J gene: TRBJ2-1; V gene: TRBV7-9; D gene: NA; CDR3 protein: CASSLTRLSVNEQFF; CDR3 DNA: TGTGCCAGCAGCTTAACGCGACTATCAGTCAATGAGCAGTTCTTC
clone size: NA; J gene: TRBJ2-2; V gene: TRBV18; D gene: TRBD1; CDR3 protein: CASSPGQGDGELFF; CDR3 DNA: TGTGCCAGCTCACCAGGACAGGGAGACGGGGAGCTGTTTTTT
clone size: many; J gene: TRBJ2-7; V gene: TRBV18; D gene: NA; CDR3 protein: CASSPGGYSYEQYF; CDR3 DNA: TGTGCCAGCTCACCAGGGGGCTACTCCTACGAGCAGTACTTC
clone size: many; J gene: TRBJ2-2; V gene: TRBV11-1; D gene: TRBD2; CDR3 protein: CASSLLLAGVTGELFF; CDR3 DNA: TGTGCCAGCAGCTTACTTCTAGCGGGGGTCACCGGGGAGCTGTTTTTT
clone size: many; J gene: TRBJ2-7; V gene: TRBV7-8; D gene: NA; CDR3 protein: CASSMDSLYEQYF; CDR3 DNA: TGTGCCAGCAGCATGGACAGTTTGTACGAGCAGTACTTC
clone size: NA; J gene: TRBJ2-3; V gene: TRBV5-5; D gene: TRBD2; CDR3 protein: CASSFRGLAGGSTDTQYF; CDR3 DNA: TGTGCCAGCAGCTTCCGTGGACTAGCGGGAGGGTCGACAGATACGCAGTATTTT
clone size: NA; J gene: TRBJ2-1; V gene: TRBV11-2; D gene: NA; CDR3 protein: CASSFTGGVMFF; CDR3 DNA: TGTGCCAGCAGCTTCACGGGGGGCGTTATGTTCTTC
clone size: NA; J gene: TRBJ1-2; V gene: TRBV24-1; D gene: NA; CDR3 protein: CATSGLNEQGTNYGYTF; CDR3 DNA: TGTGCCACCAGTGGTTTGAACGAACAGGGCACTAACTATGGCTACACCTTC
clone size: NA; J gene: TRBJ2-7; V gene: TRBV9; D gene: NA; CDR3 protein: CAVPKASPLDVYEQYF; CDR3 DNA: TGTGCCGTCCCTAAAGCTAGCCCACTAGATGTCTACGAGCAGTACTTC
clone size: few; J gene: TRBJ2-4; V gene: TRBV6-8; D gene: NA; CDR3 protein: CASSCPKRAKNIQYF; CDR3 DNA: TGTGCCAGCAGTTGTCCCAAGAGAGCCAAAAACATTCAGTACTTC
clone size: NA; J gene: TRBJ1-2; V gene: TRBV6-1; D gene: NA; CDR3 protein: CASSEVTYGYTF; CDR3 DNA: TGTGCCAGCAGTGAAGTTACCTATGGCTACACCTTC
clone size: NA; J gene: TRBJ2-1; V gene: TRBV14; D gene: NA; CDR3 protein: CASSPPRGPIKSSYNEQFF; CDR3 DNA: TGTGCCAGCAGCCCGCCGCGGGGCCCCATTAAGAGCTCCTACAATGAGCAGTTCTTC
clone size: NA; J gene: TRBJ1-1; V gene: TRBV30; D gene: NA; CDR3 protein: CAWSLLGTQNTEAFF; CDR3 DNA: TGTGCCTGGAGTCTCCTAGGGACACAAAACACTGAAGCTTTCTTT
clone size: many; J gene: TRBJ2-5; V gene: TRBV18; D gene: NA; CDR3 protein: CASSPAASQETQYF; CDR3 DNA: TGTGCCAGCTCACCTGCAGCTTCCCAAGAGACCCAGTACTTC
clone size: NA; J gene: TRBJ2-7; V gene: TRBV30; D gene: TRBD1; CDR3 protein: CARRTGFEQYF; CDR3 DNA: TGTGCCCGGAGGACAGGGTTCGAGCAGTACTTC
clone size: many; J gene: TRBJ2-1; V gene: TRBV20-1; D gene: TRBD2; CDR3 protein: CSARDPAGGYNEQFF; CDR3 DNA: TGCAGTGCTAGAGATCCAGCGGGAGGCTACAATGAGCAGTTCTTC
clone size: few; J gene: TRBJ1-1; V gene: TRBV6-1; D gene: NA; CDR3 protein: CASSRDSLGNTEAFF; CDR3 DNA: TGTGCCAGCAGTCGGGACTCGTTGGGGAACACTGAAGCTTTCTTT
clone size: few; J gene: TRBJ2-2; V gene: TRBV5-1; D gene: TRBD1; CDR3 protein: CASSLNRGANTGELFF; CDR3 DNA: TGCGCCAGCAGCTTAAACAGGGGGGCGAACACCGGGGAGCTGTTTTTT
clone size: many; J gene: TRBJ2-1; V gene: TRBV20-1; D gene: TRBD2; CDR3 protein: CSARDGGGYNEQFF; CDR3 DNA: TGCAGTGCTAGAGATGGGGGGGGATACAATGAGCAGTTCTTC
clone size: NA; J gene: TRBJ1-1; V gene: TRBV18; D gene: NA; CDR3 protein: CASSPTRNTETFF; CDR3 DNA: TGTGCCAGCTCACCTACAAGGAACACTGAAACTTTCTTT
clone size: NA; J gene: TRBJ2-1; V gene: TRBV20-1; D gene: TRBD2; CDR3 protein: CSAISGKVAYNEQFF; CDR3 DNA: TGCAGTGCAATTAGCGGGAAGGTTGCTTACAATGAGCAGTTCTTC
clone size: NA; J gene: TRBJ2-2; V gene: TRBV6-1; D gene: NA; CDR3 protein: CASGSRRAPNTGELFF; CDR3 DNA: TGTGCCAGCGGTTCTAGGAGAGCGCCGAACACCGGGGAGCTGTTTTTT
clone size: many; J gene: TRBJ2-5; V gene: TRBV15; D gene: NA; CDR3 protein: CATSRSPGLQETQYF; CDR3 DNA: TGTGCCACCAGCAGGTCCCCGGGGCTCCAAGAGACCCAGTACTTC
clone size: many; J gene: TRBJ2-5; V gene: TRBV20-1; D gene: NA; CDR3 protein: CSFKAAPGETQYF; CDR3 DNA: TGCAGTTTTAAAGCGGCTCCGGGTGAGACCCAGTACTTC
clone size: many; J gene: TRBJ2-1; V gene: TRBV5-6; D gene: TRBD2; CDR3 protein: CASSLTGLAGNEQFF; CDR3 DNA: TGTGCCAGCAGCTTAACGGGACTAGCGGGAAATGAGCAGTTCTTC
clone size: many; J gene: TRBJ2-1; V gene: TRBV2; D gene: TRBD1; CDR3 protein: CASRRDREADEQFF; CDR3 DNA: TGTGCCAGCAGGCGGGACAGGGAGGCGGATGAGCAGTTCTTC
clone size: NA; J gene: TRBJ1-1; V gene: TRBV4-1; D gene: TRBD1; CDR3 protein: CASSQSPPPGQGANTEAFF; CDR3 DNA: TGCGCCAGCAGCCAAAGCCCACCCCCCGGACAGGGGGCGAACACTGAAGCTTTCTTT
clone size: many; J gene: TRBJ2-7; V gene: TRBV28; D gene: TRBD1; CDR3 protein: CASGLLGTGSYEQYF; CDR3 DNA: TGTGCCAGTGGTCTTTTGGGGACAGGCTCCTACGAGCAGTACTTC
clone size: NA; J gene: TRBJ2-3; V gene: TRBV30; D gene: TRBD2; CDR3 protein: CAWSRPRVLAGRTDTQYF; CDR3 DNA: TGTGCCTGGAGTAGACCGCGGGTTCTAGCGGGACGCACAGATACGCAGTATTTT
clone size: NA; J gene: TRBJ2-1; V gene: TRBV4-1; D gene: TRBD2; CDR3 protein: CASSQLSGRAYNEQFF; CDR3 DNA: TGCGCCAGCAGCCAACTAAGCGGGAGGGCATACAATGAGCAGTTCTTC
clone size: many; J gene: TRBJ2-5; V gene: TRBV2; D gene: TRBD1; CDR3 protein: CASSSGTASQETQYF; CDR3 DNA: TGTGCCAGCAGCTCCGGGACAGCATCTCAAGAGACCCAGTACTTC
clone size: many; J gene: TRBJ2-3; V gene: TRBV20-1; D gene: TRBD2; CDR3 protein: CSAREAGRGTDTQYF; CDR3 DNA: TGCAGTGCTAGAGAGGCCGGGAGGGGAACAGATACGCAGTATTTT
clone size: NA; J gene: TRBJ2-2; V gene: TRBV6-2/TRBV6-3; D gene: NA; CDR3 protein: CASSYVPGAATGELFF; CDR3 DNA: TGTGCCAGCAGTTATGTGCCGGGGGCGGCGACCGGGGAGCTGTTTTTT
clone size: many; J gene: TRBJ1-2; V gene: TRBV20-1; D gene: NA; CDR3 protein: CSARGAGGYGYTF; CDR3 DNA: TGCAGTGCTAGAGGTGCGGGGGGCTATGGCTACACCTTC
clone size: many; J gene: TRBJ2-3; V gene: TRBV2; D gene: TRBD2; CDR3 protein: CASSVRTSGLFTDTQYF; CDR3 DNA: TGTGCCAGCAGTGTTCGGACTAGCGGGTTATTCACAGATACGCAGTATTTT
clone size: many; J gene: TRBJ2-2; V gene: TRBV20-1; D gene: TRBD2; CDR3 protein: CSARGLAGDPTGELFF; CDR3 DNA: TGCAGTGCTAGAGGGTTAGCGGGAGACCCCACCGGGGAGCTGTTTTTT
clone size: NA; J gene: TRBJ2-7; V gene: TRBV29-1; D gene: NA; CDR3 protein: CSVRVFSYEQYF; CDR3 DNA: TGCAGCGTCAGGGTATTTTCCTACGAGCAGTACTTC